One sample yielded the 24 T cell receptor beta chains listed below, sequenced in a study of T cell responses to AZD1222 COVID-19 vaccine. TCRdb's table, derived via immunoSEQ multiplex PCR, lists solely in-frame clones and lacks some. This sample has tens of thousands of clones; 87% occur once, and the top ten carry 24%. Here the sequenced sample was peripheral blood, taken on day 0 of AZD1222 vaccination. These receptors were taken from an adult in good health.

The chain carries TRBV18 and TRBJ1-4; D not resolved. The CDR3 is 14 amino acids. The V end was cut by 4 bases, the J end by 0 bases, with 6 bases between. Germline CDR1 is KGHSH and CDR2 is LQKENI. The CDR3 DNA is TGTGCCAGCTCACAAGGCGCAACTAATGAAAAACTGTTTTTT. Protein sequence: CASSQGATNEKLFF.

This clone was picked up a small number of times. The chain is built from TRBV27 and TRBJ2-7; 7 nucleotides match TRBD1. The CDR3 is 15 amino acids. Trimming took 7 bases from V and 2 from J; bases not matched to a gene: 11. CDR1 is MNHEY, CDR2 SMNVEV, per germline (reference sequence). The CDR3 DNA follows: TGTGCCAGCAAGATGGCCGGGGACAGAACCTACGAGCAGTACTTC. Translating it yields CASKMAGDRTYEQYF.

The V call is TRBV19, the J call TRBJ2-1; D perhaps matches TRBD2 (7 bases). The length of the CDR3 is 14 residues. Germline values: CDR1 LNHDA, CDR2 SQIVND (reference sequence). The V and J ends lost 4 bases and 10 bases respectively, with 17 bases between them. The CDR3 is CASSTREGVVEQFF. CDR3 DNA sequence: TGTGCCAGTAGTACGAGGGAGGGGGTTGTGGAGCAGTTCTTC.

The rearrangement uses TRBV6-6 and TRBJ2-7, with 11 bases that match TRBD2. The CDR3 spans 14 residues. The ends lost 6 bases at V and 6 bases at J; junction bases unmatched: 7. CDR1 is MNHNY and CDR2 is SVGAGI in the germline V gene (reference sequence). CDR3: CASSIAGGLGEQYF. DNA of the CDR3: TGTGCCAGCAGCATAGCGGGAGGGCTGGGCGAGCAGTACTTC.

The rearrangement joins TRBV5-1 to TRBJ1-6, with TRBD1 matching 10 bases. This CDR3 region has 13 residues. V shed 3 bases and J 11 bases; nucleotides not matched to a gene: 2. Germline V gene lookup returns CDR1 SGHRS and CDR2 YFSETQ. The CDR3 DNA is TGCGCCAGCAGCTACGGACAGGGGGCACCCCTCCACTTT. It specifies CASSYGQGAPLHF.

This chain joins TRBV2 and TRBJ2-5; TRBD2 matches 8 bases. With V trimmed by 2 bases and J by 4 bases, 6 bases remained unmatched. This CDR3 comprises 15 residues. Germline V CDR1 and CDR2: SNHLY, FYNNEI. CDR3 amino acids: CASSERSGGRETQYF. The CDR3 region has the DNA TGTGCCAGCAGTGAACGGTCGGGGGGGCGAGAGACCCAGTACTTC.

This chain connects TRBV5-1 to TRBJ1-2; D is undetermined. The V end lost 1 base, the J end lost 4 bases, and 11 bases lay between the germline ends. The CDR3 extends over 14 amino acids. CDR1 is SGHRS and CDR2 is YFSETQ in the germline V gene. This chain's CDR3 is CASSLTTGSYGYTF. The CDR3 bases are TGCGCCAGCAGCTTGACGACCGGGTCCTATGGCTACACCTTC.

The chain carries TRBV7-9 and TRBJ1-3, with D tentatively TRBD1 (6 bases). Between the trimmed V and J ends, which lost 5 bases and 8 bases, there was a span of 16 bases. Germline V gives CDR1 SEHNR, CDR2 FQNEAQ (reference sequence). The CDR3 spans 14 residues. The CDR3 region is CASSTYQGRDTIYF. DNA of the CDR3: TGTGCCAGCAGCACGTACCAGGGGAGAGACACCATATATTTT.

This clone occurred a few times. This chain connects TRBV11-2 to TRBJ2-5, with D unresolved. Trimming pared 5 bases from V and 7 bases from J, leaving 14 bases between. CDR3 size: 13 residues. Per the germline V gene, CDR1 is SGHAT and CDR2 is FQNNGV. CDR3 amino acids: CASSPAPRGTQYF. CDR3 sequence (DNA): TGTGCCAGCAGCCCCGCGCCCCGAGGGACCCAGTACTTC.

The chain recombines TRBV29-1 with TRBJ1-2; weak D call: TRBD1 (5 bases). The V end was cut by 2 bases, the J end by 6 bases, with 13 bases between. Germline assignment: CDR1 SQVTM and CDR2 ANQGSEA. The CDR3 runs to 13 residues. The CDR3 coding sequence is TGCAGCGTTGAAAGTCAGGGAAAGGATGGCTACACCTTC. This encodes CSVESQGKDGYTF. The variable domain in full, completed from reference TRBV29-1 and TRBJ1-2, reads SAVISQKPSRDICQRGTSLTIQCQVDSQVTMMFWYRQQPGQSLTLIATANQGSEATYESGFVIDKFPISRPNLTFSTLTVSNMSPEDSSIYLCSVESQGKDGYTFGSGTRLTVV.

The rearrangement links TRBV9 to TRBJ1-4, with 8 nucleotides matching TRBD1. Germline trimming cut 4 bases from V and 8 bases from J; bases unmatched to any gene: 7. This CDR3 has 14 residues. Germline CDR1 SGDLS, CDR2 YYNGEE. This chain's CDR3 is CASSPPGQAEKLFF. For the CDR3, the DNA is TGTGCCAGCAGCCCTCCGGGACAGGCGGAAAAACTGTTTTTT.

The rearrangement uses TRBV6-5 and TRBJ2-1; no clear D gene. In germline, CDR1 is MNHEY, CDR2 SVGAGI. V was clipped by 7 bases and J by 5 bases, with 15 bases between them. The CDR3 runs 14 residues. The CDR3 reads CASNTGLTDNEQFF. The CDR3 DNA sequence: TGTGCCAGCAATACGGGCCTAACGGACAATGAGCAGTTCTTC.

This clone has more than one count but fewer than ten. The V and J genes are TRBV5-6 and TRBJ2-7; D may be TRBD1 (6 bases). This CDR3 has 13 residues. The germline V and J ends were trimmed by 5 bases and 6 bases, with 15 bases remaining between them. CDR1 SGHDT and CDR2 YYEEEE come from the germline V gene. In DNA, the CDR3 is TGTGCCAGCAGACCCACAGGGTACTCCGAGCAGTACTTC. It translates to CASRPTGYSEQYF.

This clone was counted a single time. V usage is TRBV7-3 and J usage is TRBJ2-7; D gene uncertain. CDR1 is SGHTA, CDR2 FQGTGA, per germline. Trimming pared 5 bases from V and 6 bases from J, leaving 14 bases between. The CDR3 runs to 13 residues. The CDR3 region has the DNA TGTGCCAGCAGCCCGTGGGGTTCGGGCGAGCAGTACTTC. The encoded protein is CASSPWGSGEQYF.

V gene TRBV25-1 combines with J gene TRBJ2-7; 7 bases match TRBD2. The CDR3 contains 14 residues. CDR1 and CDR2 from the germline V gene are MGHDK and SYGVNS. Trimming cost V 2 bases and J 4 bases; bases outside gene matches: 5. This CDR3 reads CASSENRGGYEQYF. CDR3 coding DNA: TGTGCCAGCAGTGAAAATAGGGGAGGGTACGAGCAGTACTTC.

The CDR3 region is CASSLGGPGTEAFF. The DNA for the CDR3 is TGTGCCAGCAGCTTGGGGGGGCCTGGGACTGAAGCTTTCTTT. The gene calls are TRBV7-9 and TRBJ1-1; a possible D gene is TRBD1 (6 bases). The germline V gene encodes CDR1 SEHNR and CDR2 FQNEAQ (reference sequence). V lost 3 bases to trimming and J lost 5 bases, with 13 bases between them. The CDR3 covers 14 residues.

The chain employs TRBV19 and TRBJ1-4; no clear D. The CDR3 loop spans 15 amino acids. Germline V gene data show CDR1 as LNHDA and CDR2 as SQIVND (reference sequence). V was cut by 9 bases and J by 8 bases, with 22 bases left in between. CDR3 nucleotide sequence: TGTGCCAGCAAACCGGGTGGCACCCCCAGGGAAAAACTGTTTTTT. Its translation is CASKPGGTPREKLFF.

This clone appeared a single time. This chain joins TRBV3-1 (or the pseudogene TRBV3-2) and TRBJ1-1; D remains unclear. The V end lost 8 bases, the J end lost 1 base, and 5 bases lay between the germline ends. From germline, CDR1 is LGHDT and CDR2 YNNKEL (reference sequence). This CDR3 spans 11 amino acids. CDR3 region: CASVKNTEAFF. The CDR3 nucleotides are TGTGCCAGCGTAAAGAACACTGAAGCTTTCTTT.

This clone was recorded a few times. The DNA for the CDR3 is TGTGCCAGTAGTATGGGGGTGGGTGAAGCTTTCTTT. Translated: CASSMGVGEAFF. The V and J genes are TRBV19 and TRBJ1-1, with D tentatively TRBD1 (5 bases). With 3 bases removed from V and 7 bases from J, the gap between germline ends came to 9 bases. There are 12 residues in the CDR3. CDR1 and CDR2 from the germline V gene are LNHDA and SQIVND (reference sequence).

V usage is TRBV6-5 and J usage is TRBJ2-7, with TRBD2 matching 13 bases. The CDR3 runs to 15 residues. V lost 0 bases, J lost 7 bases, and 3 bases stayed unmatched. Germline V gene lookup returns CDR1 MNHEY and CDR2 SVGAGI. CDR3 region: CASSYSGGLAGEQYF. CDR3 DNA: TGTGCCAGCAGTTACTCCGGGGGACTAGCGGGGGAGCAGTACTTC.

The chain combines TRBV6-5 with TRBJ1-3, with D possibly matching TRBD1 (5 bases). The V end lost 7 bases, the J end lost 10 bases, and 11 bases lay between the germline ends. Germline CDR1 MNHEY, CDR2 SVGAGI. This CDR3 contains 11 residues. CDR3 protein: CASTDGGTIYF. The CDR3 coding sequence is TGTGCCAGCACCGACGGGGGTACCATATATTTT.

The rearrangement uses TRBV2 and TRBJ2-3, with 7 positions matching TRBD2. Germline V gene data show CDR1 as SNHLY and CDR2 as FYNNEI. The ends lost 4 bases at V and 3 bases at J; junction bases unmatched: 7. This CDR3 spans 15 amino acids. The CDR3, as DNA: TGTGCCAGCAGTGTATCGCTAGCGGAAACAGATACGCAGTATTTT. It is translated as CASSVSLAETDTQYF.

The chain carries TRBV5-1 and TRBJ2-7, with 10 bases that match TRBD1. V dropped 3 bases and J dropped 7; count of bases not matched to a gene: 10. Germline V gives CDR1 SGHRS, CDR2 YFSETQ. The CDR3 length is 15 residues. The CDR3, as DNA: TGCGCCAGCAGCTCACGGGAGGGACAGGGGAGAGAGCAGTACTTC. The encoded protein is CASSSREGQGREQYF. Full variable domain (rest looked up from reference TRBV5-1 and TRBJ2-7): KAGVTQTPRYLIKTRGQQVTLSCSPISGHRSVSWYQQTPGQGLQFLFEYFSETQRNKGNFPGRFSGRQFSNSRSEMNVSTLELGDSALYLCASSSREGQGREQYFGPGTRLTVT.

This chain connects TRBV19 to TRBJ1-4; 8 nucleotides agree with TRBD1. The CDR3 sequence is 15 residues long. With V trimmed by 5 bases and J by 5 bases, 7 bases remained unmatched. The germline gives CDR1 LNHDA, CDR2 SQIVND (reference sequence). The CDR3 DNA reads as TGTGCCAGTAGTGTCCGGGACAGGACGAATGAAAAACTGTTTTTT. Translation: CASSVRDRTNEKLFF.